This T cell receptor beta chain was observed in a study of blood T cell repertoires in COVID-19. About the research overall: PBMCs, B-cell-depleted T cells, or T cells were the source of the cDNA or gDNA that made up the material.

Method: immunoSEQ multiplex PCR; TCRdb's copy keeps in-frame clones and lacks some. The sample includes 200,000 to 300,000 clones, roughly nine tenths seen only once; the top ten take about 2.7%. In Cohort 3, a recovered donor had either two negative PCRs, clearance, or symptom resolution. The source material was PBMCs or T cells enriched from blood (not recorded which). The clonotype comes from a woman aged 18 to 35 who had recovered from COVID-19.

The CDR3 sequence is CASADRAASTDTQYF. The CDR3 region has the DNA TGTGCCAGTGCTGACAGGGCTGCATCCACAGATACGCAGTATTTT. V usage is TRBV19 and J usage is TRBJ2-3, with TRBD1 matching over 7 bases. CDR1 LNHDA and CDR2 SQIVND come from the germline V gene (reference sequence). CDR3 length: 15 residues. V lost 8 bases and J lost 2; bases outside the gene matches: 10.